This T cell receptor beta chain was sequenced in a study of T-cell memory formation after mild COVID-19. Points from the study as a whole: CD4/CD8 balance held among clones contracting day 15 to 85, and later expanders leaned CD4+. A subset of responding clones appeared in pre-infection memory, suggesting cross-reactive memory joined. The CD4+ clones that contracted clustered mainly within CM and EM, and the CD8+ clones concentrated in EMRA.

Trimming pared 7 bases from V and 4 bases from J, leaving 14 bases between. The CDR3 has 14 amino acids. Germline CDR1 reads LGHNT; CDR2 reads FRNRAP. TCRdb reanalysed the 5' RACE reads using MiXCR and keeps one entry per CDR3 protein. The sample includes about 390,000 distinct CDR3 sequences, roughly 15% of them seen just once. About this clonotype itself: Its antigen remains unidentified.

Input material: PBMCs or a T cell subset sorted from them (not recorded which). The chain is built from TRBV12-5 and TRBJ2-1; D is possibly TRBD1 or TRBD2 (7 bases each). The receptor was derived from a man between 18 and 29 years old who had mild COVID-19 (a few samples of this study predate the infection). Cell type and time point are not known. The CDR3 protein is CASVWEGAYNEQFF. CDR3 coding DNA: TGTGCTAGTGTTTGGGAGGGGGCGTACAATGAGCAGTTCTTC.